What follows are 21 T cell receptor beta chains derived from one specimen sequenced in a study of response to subunit inactivated influenza vaccine. TCRdb called the RT-PCR reads again in MiXCR, with one record for every CDR3 protein. The sample holds some 540,000 distinct CDR3 sequences, under 25% seen once. The same sample was also studied in work on T cells expressing NK-cell markers. That work contributes: Synthesis of TCR beta cDNA relied on 5'RACE template switching carrying UMIs.

This material consisted of CD4+ T cells sorted from PBMCs, taken 11 to 12 days after vaccination. Every receptor here comes from a man aged 45 to 65 who received an inactivated influenza vaccine.

The chain has TRBV10-2 and TRBJ2-7; no definite D call. There are 11 residues in the CDR3. V lost 6 bases to trimming and J lost 3 bases, with 6 bases between them. The germline CDR1 and CDR2 sequences are WSHSY and SAAADI. CDR3 nucleotide sequence: TGCGCCAGCAGACAAGGCTACGAGCAGTACTTC. Its protein is CASRQGYEQYF.

In this sample, this clonotype turned up a few times. Compared with germline, one end of the junction differs, possibly owing to a read error. The genes are TRBV25-1 and TRBJ1-2; D gene ambiguous. From germline, CDR1 is MGHDK and CDR2 SYGVNS. The CDR3 extends over 11 amino acids. This CDR3 is CASSEAATFFF. CDR3 coding DNA: TGTGCCAGCAGTGAAGCGGCGACTTTCTTCTTC.

By frequency in the sample, this clonotype is medium-sized (0.01 to 0.1%). The chain carries TRBV5-1 and TRBJ1-1, with 10 nucleotides matching TRBD1. The junction had 11 bases not matched to a gene; V was cut back by 4 bases and J by 11 bases. Germline values: CDR1 SGHRS, CDR2 YFSETQ. This CDR3 spans 14 amino acids. For the CDR3, the DNA is TGCGCCAGCAGCAACCGGGACAGGGGACTGGGGGCTTTCTTT. This gives the protein CASSNRDRGLGAFF. Looking up the rest from reference TRBV5-1 and TRBJ1-1 gives the full variable domain: KAGVTQTPRYLIKTRGQQVTLSCSPISGHRSVSWYQQTPGQGLQFLFEYFSETQRNKGNFPGRFSGRQFSNSRSEMNVSTLELGDSALYLCASSNRDRGLGAFFGQGTRLTVV.

The chain has TRBV12-3 or TRBV12-4 and TRBJ2-5; 7 bases are shared with TRBD1. The CDR3 is 13 residues long. Trimming at V came to 4 bases and at J to 3 bases, leaving 2 bases not matched to a gene. The DNA for the CDR3 is TGTGCCAGCAGTTATACAGGGGAAGAGACCCAGTACTTC. It encodes CASSYTGEETQYF.

This clonotype turned up a few times. J is TRBJ1-2 and V is TRBV12-3 or TRBV12-4, with D maybe TRBD1 (6 bases). The CDR3 is 16 residues long. The germline V and J ends were trimmed by 6 bases and 0 bases, with 17 bases remaining between them. The CDR3 protein is CASSLTWDTTNYGYTF. The DNA for the CDR3 is TGTGCCAGCAGCCTAACCTGGGACACTACTAACTATGGCTACACCTTC.

At least ten counts were recorded for this clonotype. The chain joins TRBV6-6 to TRBJ1-5; D not certain. The germline V gene encodes CDR1 MNHNY and CDR2 SVGAGI (reference sequence). The CDR3 is 12 residues long. V was trimmed by 6 bases and J by 2 bases, leaving 5 bases between them. This CDR3 reads CASSHRNQPQHF. CDR3 DNA: TGTGCCAGCAGCCACCGCAATCAGCCCCAGCATTTT.

The chain employs TRBV4-3 and TRBJ1-2; the D gene is possibly TRBD1 (5 bases). V was trimmed by 4 bases and J by 3 bases, leaving 15 bases between them. CDR3 length: 15 residues. Looked up from germline, CDR1 is LGHNA and CDR2 is YSLEER. CDR3 region: CASSRNRDVYYGYTF. DNA for the CDR3: TGCGCCAGCAGCCGCAACCGGGACGTCTACTATGGCTACACCTTC.

This clonotype has a handful of counts. The chain links TRBV6-5 to TRBJ1-5, with D possibly matching TRBD1 (5 bases). Germline assignment: CDR1 MNHEY and CDR2 SVGAGI. The V and J ends lost 3 bases and 4 bases respectively, with 10 bases between them. CDR3 length: 14 amino acids. In DNA form, the CDR3 reads TGTGCCAGCAGTTATGATGGGGGGAATCAGCCCCAGCATTTT. Protein: CASSYDGGNQPQHF.

The rearrangement joins TRBV28 to TRBJ1-5, with D possibly being TRBD1 (6 bases). Germline CDR1 and CDR2: MDHEN and SYDVKM. Trimming took off 8 bases at V and 2 bases at J, with 19 bases between the two ends. This CDR3 is 16 amino acids long. CDR3 nucleotides: TGTGCCAGCTCCCCCGAGGGGGTAGAGGGCAATCAGCCCCAGCATTTT. It is translated as CASSPEGVEGNQPQHF. Looking up the rest from reference TRBV28 and TRBJ1-5 gives the full variable domain: DVKVTQSSRYLVKRTGEKVFLECVQDMDHENMFWYRQDPGLGLRLIYFSYDVKMKEKGDIPEGYSVSREKKERFSLILESASTNQTSMYLCASSPEGVEGNQPQHFGDGTRLSIL.

This clonotype was seen only a few times. J is TRBJ2-3 and V is TRBV20-1, with D possibly TRBD2 on 6 matching bases. CDR1 DFQATT and CDR2 SNEGSKA come from the germline V gene (reference sequence). V lost 3 bases to trimming and J lost 2 bases, with 15 bases between them. The CDR3 has 15 residues. The CDR3 region is CSASDGRGHTDTQYF. The CDR3 DNA reads as TGCAGTGCTAGCGACGGGAGAGGGCACACAGATACGCAGTATTTT.

This clonotype appeared a few times. The CDR3 DNA sequence: TGCAGTGCTCCCAGGGGCCGGAACACTGAAGCTTTCTTT. It is translated as CSAPRGRNTEAFF. The chain recombines TRBV20-1 with TRBJ1-1, with D perhaps matching TRBD1 (6 bases). The CDR3 sequence is 13 residues long. Germline CDR1 DFQATT, CDR2 SNEGSKA (reference sequence). Between the trimmed V and J ends, which lost 5 bases and 1 base, there was a span of 11 bases.

This clonotype was observed a single time. The V call is TRBV29-1, the J call TRBJ2-1, with 10 bases fitting TRBD2. Germline CDR1 reads SQVTM; CDR2 reads ANQGSEA. This CDR3 is 15 amino acids long. V shed 8 bases and J 8 bases; nucleotides not matched to a gene: 15. Here the CDR3 DNA reads TGCAGCCAGGGGGCTAGCGGGAGTATGGCCGATGAGCAGTTCTTC. Translating it yields CSQGASGSMADEQFF.

This sequence joins TRBV28 and TRBJ2-1; D is possibly TRBD1 (6 bases). This CDR3 has 13 residues. Trimming stripped 4 bases from V and 3 bases from J, with 7 bases between. CDR1 MDHEN and CDR2 SYDVKM come from the germline V gene. The CDR3 sequence is CASSWGHYNEQFF. CDR3 nucleotides: TGTGCCAGCAGTTGGGGACACTACAATGAGCAGTTCTTC.

The chain uses TRBV24-1 and TRBJ2-1; 7 positions agree with TRBD2. This CDR3 spans 13 amino acids. Germline CDR1 is KGHDR and CDR2 is SFDVKD. After removal of 2 bases from V and 13 bases from J, the junction contained 7 bases not matched to a gene. CDR3: CATSDSQWGGQFF. CDR3 nucleotides: TGTGCCACCAGTGATTCCCAGTGGGGGGGTCAGTTCTTC.

The gene calls are TRBV27 and TRBJ2-1; the D gene is possibly TRBD2 (7 bases). The germline CDR1 and CDR2 sequences are MNHEY and SMNVEV (reference sequence). CDR3 length equals 15 residues. V was cut by 6 bases and J by 6 bases, with 18 bases left in between. The chain's CDR3 is CASSRQAGASNEQFF. Written as DNA, the CDR3 is TGTGCCAGCAGCCGACAGGCGGGGGCCTCCAATGAGCAGTTCTTC.

The chain is built from TRBV7-9 and TRBJ2-1, with 10 bases matching TRBD2. The CDR3 consists of 15 residues. Germline V CDR1 and CDR2: SEHNR, FQNEAQ (reference sequence). After removal of 5 bases from V and 9 bases from J, the junction contained 10 bases not matched to a gene. The CDR3 nucleotides are TGTGCCAGCAGCCGTACAGCGGGGGGGCCTAGTGAGCAGTTCTTC. Its translation: CASSRTAGGPSEQFF.

This clonotype was counted between two and nine times. The V and J genes are TRBV2 and TRBJ1-1; D gene unclear. V was clipped by 3 bases and J by 0 bases, with 8 bases between them. The CDR3 sequence is 14 residues long. The germline gives CDR1 SNHLY, CDR2 FYNNEI. The CDR3 sequence is CASSELIMNTEAFF. The CDR3 DNA reads as TGTGCCAGCAGTGAGCTCATTATGAACACTGAAGCTTTCTTT.

The chain employs TRBV5-1 and TRBJ2-3; weak D call: TRBD2 (6 bases). Germline assignment: CDR1 SGHRS and CDR2 YFSETQ. CDR3 size: 15 residues. V shed 0 bases and J shed 6 bases, with 14 bases lying between them. The CDR3 region is CASSLAGGTSDTQYF. The CDR3 DNA is TGCGCCAGCAGCTTGGCCGGGGGAACGAGTGATACGCAGTATTTT.

The rearrangement uses TRBV28 and TRBJ1-6; 9 nucleotides line up with TRBD1. The germline V gene encodes CDR1 MDHEN and CDR2 SYDVKM. V lost 5 bases, J lost 8 bases, and 7 bases stayed unmatched. CDR3 length: 15 residues. CDR3 in amino acids: CASSARDRDHSPLHF. The CDR3 coding sequence is TGTGCCAGCAGTGCCCGGGACAGGGACCATTCACCCCTCCACTTT.

This clonotype was recorded a few times. V usage is TRBV7-2 and J usage is TRBJ1-6, with a weak D call TRBD1 (5 bases). The CDR3 totals 15 residues. The V end lost 7 bases, the J end lost 7 bases, and 17 bases lay between the germline ends. Germline V gives CDR1 SGHTA, CDR2 FQGNSA. As DNA, the CDR3 is TGTGCCAGCACCTCCTCGGGGGGGAAAAATTCACCCCTCCACTTT. As protein: CASTSSGGKNSPLHF.

This sequence joins TRBV5-1 and TRBJ2-3, with TRBD2 identical over 7 bases. V shed 0 bases and J 6 bases; nucleotides not matched to a gene: 4. Germline V CDR1 and CDR2: SGHRS, YFSETQ. CDR3 length: 14 residues. The CDR3 bases are TGCGCCAGCAGCTTGGAAGCGGGACGCGATACGCAGTATTTT. Its translation is CASSLEAGRDTQYF.